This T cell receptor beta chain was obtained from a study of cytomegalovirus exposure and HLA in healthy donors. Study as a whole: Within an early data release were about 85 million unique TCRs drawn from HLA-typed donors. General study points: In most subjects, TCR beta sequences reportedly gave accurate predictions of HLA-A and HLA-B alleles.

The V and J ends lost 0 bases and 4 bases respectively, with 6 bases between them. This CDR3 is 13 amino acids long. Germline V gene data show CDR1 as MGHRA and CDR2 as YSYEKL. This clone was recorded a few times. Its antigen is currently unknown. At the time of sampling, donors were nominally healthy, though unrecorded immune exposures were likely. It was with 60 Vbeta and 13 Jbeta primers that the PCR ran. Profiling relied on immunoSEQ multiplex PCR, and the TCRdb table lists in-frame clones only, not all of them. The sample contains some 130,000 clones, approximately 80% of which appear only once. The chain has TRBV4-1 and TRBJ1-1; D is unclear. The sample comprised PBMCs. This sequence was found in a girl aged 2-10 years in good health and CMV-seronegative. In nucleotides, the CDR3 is TGCGCCAGCAGCCAAGAGGAGGGCACTGAAGCTTTCTTT. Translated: CASSQEEGTEAFF.